This T cell receptor beta chain comes out of a study of CD8+ T cells in alopecia areata. Overall study findings and caveats: Compared with normal scalp, lesional scalp had higher clonality and more expanded CD8+ clones. Among the cells sequenced in scalp samples are also the resident alphabeta T cells of normal skin.

This CDR3 is built from 16 residues. Between the trimmed V and J ends, which lost 4 bases and 0 bases, there was a span of 15 bases. Germline assignment: CDR1 SGHRS and CDR2 YFSETQ. For this clone: Its antigen is currently unknown.

The authors extracted RNA and reverse transcribed it into cDNA as the sequencing template. Clones were read by immunoSEQ multiplex PCR, and TCRdb kept only the in-frame ones, dropping some. The table lists 30,000 to 35,000 clones, less than 70% of them singletons. The receptor's source is a human donor with alopecia areata. The sample comprised NKG2D-high CD8+ T cells sorted from blood. The V call is TRBV5-1, the J call TRBJ2-3, with no clear D. The CDR3 DNA sequence: TGCGCCAGCAGCCGGGTGCCAGGATCTAGCACAGATACGCAGTATTTT. Encoded protein: CASSRVPGSSTDTQYF.